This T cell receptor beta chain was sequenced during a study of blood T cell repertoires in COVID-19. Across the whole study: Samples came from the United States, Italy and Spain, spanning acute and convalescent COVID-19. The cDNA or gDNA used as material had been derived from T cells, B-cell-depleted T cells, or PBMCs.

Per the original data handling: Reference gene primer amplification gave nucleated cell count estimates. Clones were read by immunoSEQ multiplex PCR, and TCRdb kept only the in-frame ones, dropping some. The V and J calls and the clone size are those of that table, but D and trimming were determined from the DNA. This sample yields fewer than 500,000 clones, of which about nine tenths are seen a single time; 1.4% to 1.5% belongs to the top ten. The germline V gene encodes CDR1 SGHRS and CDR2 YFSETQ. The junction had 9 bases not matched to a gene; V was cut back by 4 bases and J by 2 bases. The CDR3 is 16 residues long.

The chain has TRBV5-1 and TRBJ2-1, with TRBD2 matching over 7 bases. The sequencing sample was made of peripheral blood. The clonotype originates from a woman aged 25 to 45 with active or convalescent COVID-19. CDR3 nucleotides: TGCGCCAGCAGCCTCCCTAGCGGAGCCGCCTACAATGAGCAGTTCTTC. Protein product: CASSLPSGAAYNEQFF.